This passage covers 8 T cell receptor beta chains from one sample sequenced in a study of shared clonotypes between healthy human individuals. Assay used: immunoSEQ multiplex PCR; TCRdb lists only in-frame clones, some missing. Among about 1.1 million clones, roughly 80% were seen once, and the ten largest hold roughly 0.82%. Sequences were obtained from memory CD4+ T cells from PBMCs. Subset here: CD45RA-negative fraction. The receptors were gathered from a man in his late teens or twenties in good health. Some clones in this sample may be carry-over from other donors' samples.

This clone was picked up a small number of times. The same CDR3 also results from other DNA sequences found in this sample. The chain uses TRBV28 and TRBJ1-5, with D uncertain. Looked up from germline, CDR1 is MDHEN and CDR2 is SYDVKM. The V gene lost 2 bases and the J gene lost 1 base, with 9 bases spanning the gap. The CDR3 length is 15 residues. The CDR3 here is CASSLGGGSNQPQHF. CDR3 nucleotide sequence: TGTGCCAGCAGTTTAGGTGGCGGGAGCAATCAGCCCCAGCATTTT.

This chain joins TRBV4-2 and TRBJ2-3, with no clear D. The ends were cut back, 0 bases at V and 2 bases at J, with 9 bases in the middle. In germline, CDR1 is LGHNA, CDR2 YNFKEQ. The CDR3 length is 15 residues. CDR3 bases: TGTGCCAGCAGCCAAGAGTTCGGTTCCACAGATACGCAGTATTTT. This encodes CASSQEFGSTDTQYF.

The rearrangement links TRBV5-1 to TRBJ2-2, with 10 positions matching TRBD1. Germline trimming cut 4 bases from V and 7 bases from J; bases unmatched to any gene: 7. CDR1 is SGHRS and CDR2 is YFSETQ in the germline V gene. The CDR3 extends over 15 amino acids. In DNA, the CDR3 is TGCGCCAGCAGCGCCGGGACAGGGGCCTTCGGGGAGCTGTTTTTT. It codes for CASSAGTGAFGELFF.

Concerning this clone: Other DNA sequences from this sample encode an identical CDR3 as well. The gene calls are TRBV5-1 and TRBJ1-2; D not resolved. The V end was cut by 2 bases, the J end by 6 bases, with 8 bases between. Germline values: CDR1 SGHRS, CDR2 YFSETQ. This CDR3 has 12 amino acids. The CDR3 region has the DNA TGCGCCAGCAGCTTCCCCGGGGATGGCTACACCTTC. Translating it yields CASSFPGDGYTF. Variable domain in full (rest from reference TRBV5-1 and TRBJ1-2): KAGVTQTPRYLIKTRGQQVTLSCSPISGHRSVSWYQQTPGQGLQFLFEYFSETQRNKGNFPGRFSGRQFSNSRSEMNVSTLELGDSALYLCASSFPGDGYTFGSGTRLTVV.

The chain joins TRBV19 to TRBJ1-1; D is undetermined. V lost 1 base and J 1 base, leaving 10 bases between the germline ends. The CDR3 is 15 residues long. The germline gives CDR1 LNHDA, CDR2 SQIVND (reference sequence). The CDR3 sequence: CASSIVPTGNTEAFF. As DNA, the CDR3 is TGTGCCAGTAGTATAGTTCCGACGGGGAACACTGAAGCTTTCTTT.

This clone has a single count. At the DNA level, this CDR3 is encoded by other sequences in the same sample as well. V gene TRBV7-3 combines with J gene TRBJ2-1; 9 nucleotides match TRBD1. The ends lost 3 bases at V and 1 base at J; junction bases unmatched: 1. Looked up from germline, CDR1 is SGHTA and CDR2 is FQGTGA. The CDR3 is made up of 15 amino acids. The CDR3 is CASSFDRGSYNEQFF. Written as DNA, the CDR3 is TGTGCCAGCAGCTTTGACAGGGGGTCCTACAATGAGCAGTTCTTC.

The rearrangement joins TRBV28 to TRBJ1-2, with D maybe TRBD1 (5 bases). Per the germline V gene, CDR1 is MDHEN and CDR2 is SYDVKM. The V end was cut by 3 bases, the J end by 6 bases, with 23 bases between. The CDR3 runs 17 residues. CDR3 amino acids: CASSFSGGSSELHGYTF. The CDR3 DNA reads TGTGCCAGCAGTTTTTCCGGGGGGAGCAGCGAGTTGCATGGCTACACCTTC.

V and J are TRBV30 and TRBJ2-7; D is ambiguous. This CDR3 comprises 13 residues. Trimming removed 2 bases at V and 4 bases at J, with 12 bases between. Germline lookup yields CDR1 GTSNPN and CDR2 SVGIG (reference sequence). The CDR3 is CAWSFGPSYEQYF. The CDR3 DNA reads as TGTGCCTGGAGTTTTGGGCCATCTTACGAGCAGTACTTC. The full variable domain, its missing parts supplied by reference TRBV30 and TRBJ2-7, is SQTIHQWPATLVQPVGSPLSLECTVEGTSNPNLYWYRQAAGRGLQLLFYSVGIGQISSEVPQNLSASRPQDRQFILSSKKLLLSDSGFYLCAWSFGPSYEQYFGPGTRLTVT.